This TCR beta chain was profiled in a study of cytomegalovirus exposure and HLA in healthy donors. General observations from the study: The authors reported that TCR beta sequences could predict HLA-A and HLA-B alleles. These predictions were accurate for most subjects in the first cohort.

The CDR3 length is 13 residues. The V gene lost 7 bases and the J gene lost 4 bases, with 12 bases spanning the gap. Germline V gene data show CDR1 as SNHLY and CDR2 as FYNNEI. A multiplex PCR was run with 60 Vbeta primers and 13 Jbeta primers. Clones were read by immunoSEQ multiplex PCR, and TCRdb kept only the in-frame ones, dropping some. The table shows about 130,000 clones, with 70% to 80% occurring only once. Points on this clone: Its antigen is unknown.

The TCR sequence derives from a woman in her 50s in good health and CMV-seronegative. The chain joins TRBV2 to TRBJ2-3, with TRBD2 as a possible D gene (7 bases). Sequencing input: PBMCs. CDR3 region: CASKGRGSDTQYF. The CDR3 DNA reads TGTGCCAGCAAAGGGAGGGGGTCAGATACGCAGTATTTT.